The entry below gives a single T cell receptor beta chain sequence along with its context. These data originate in a study of identical twins. TCRdb recomputed calls from the 5' RACE reads with MiXCR, one row per CDR3 protein. Of 1,800,000 or so distinct CDR3 sequences detected, about 31% appear once; the ten largest clones hold roughly 0.3%. The CDR3 has 13 residues. Trimming at V came to 7 bases and at J to 4 bases, leaving 4 bases not matched to a gene. The germline V gene encodes CDR1 WNHNN and CDR2 SYGVQD (reference sequence). The V gene is TRBV10-1, the J gene TRBJ2-3; 8 bases are a match to TRBD1. This TCR was sampled from a newborn girl in good health. Sequencing was done on a sample of cord blood. The CDR3 nucleotides are TGCGCCAGCACGACAGGGGCGGCAGATACGCAGTATTTT. It translates to CASTTGAADTQYF.